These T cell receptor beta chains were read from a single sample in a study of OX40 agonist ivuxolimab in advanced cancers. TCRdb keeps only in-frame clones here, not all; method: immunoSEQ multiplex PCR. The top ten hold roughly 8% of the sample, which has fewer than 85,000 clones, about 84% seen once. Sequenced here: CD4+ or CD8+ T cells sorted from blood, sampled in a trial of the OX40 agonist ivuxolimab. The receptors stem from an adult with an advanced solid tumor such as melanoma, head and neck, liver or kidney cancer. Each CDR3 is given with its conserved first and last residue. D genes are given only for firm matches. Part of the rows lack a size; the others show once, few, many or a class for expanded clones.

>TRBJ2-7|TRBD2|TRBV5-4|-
TGTGCCAGCTCCCGGGCGGGAGGGTGGTACGAGCAGTACTTC
CASSRAGGWYEQYF
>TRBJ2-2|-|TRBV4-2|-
TGTGCCAGCAGCCAAGATGGTCTAACCGGTAACACCGGGGAGCTGTTTTTT
CASSQDGLTGNTGELFF
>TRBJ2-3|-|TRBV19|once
TGTGCCAGTTGCCAGGGGAGGGAAGGCGATACGCAGTATTTT
CASCQGREGDTQYF
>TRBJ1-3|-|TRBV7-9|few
TGTGCCAGCAGCCGACCCCTAGGAAACACCATATATTTT
CASSRPLGNTIYF
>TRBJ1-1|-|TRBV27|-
TGTGCCAGCAGTCGCTACAGGGTGGGAACTGAAGCTTTCTTT
CASSRYRVGTEAFF
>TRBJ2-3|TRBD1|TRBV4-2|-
TGTGCCAGCAGCCAAGTTCAGGGGGCAGATACGCAGTATTTT
CASSQVQGADTQYF
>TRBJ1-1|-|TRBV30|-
TGTGCCCACGGGGAAACTGAAGCTTTCTTT
CAHGETEAFF
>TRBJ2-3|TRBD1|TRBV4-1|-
TGCGCCAGCAAACAACCGGGACAGCGTCGTACAGATACGCAGTATTTT
CASKQPGQRRTDTQYF
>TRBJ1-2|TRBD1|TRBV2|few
TGTGCCAGCAGGGGACAGGGGGCCTATGGCTACACCTTC
CASRGQGAYGYTF
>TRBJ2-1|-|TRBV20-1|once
TGCAGTGCTCGAATCTACAATGAGCAGTTCTTC
CSARIYNEQFF
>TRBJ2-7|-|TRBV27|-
TGTGCCAGCAGTTTAAACGGGTTCTACGAGCAGTACTTC
CASSLNGFYEQYF
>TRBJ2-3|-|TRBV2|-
TGTGCCAGCATCAGGGACGGTGCAGATACGCAGTATTTT
CASIRDGADTQYF
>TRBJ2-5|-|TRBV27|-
TGTGCCAGCAGTCGGCCTGGGGGGTCGGAGACCCAGTACTTC
CASSRPGGSETQYF
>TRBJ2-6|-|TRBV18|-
TGTGCCAGCTCGTTCGGGGGGCTCTCTGGGGCCAACGTCCTGACTTTC
CASSFGGLSGANVLTF
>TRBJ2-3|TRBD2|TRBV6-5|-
TGTGCCAGCAGAATGGGACTAGCGGGAGGTCATACGCAGTATTTT
CASRMGLAGGHTQYF
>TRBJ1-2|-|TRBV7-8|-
TGTGCCAGCAGCTTACAGGGCTTCCCTAACTATGGCTACACCTTC
CASSLQGFPNYGYTF
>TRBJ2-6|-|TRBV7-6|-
TGTGCCAGCCATCCGGGATCTGGGGCCAACGTCCTGACTTTC
CASHPGSGANVLTF
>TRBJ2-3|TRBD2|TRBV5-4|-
TGTGCCAGCAGCCCATACCCAACCACTAGCGGGGGGGCAGATACGCAGTATTTT
CASSPYPTTSGGADTQYF
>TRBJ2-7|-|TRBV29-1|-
TGCAGCGTTGAGAAGGACAACTCCTACGAGCAGTACTTC
CSVEKDNSYEQYF
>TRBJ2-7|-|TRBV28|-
TGTGCCAGCAGTGCCCAGGCCACCACCTACGAGCAGTACTTC
CASSAQATTYEQYF
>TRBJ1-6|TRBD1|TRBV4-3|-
TGCGCCAGCAGCCAAGGCAGGACAGGGAACAATTCACCCCTCCACTTT
CASSQGRTGNNSPLHF
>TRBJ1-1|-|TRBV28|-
TGTGCCAGCAGGGTCGGGGGGGCAGGGACTGAAGCTTTCTTT
CASRVGGAGTEAFF
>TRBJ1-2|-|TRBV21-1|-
TGTGCCAGCAGCGTCGTATCCCGGGGGTCCAACTATGGCTACACCTTC
CASSVVSRGSNYGYTF
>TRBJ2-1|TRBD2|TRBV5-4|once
TGTGCCAGCAGGCCGGGACTAGCCAATGAGCAGTTCTTC
CASRPGLANEQFF
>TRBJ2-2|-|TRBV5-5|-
TGTGCCACGGGGGAGTTAATTGCCGGGGAGCTGTTTTTT
CATGELIAGELFF
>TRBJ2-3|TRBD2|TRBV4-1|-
TGCGCCAGCAGCCAAGATAAGGGGCTAGCGGGGGGGCCACGATCTGGAGATACGCAGTATTTT
CASSQDKGLAGGPRSGDTQYF
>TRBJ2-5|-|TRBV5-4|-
TGTGCCAGCAGCTTGGGCCAGGACAGACAAGAGACCCAGTACTTC
CASSLGQDRQETQYF
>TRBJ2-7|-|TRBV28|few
TGTGCCAGCAGACTGGACATTTCCTACGAGCAGTACTTC
CASRLDISYEQYF
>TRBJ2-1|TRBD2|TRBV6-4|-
TGTGCCAGCAGTCTACAGCCGGGACTAGCGGACAATGAGCAGTTCTTC
CASSLQPGLADNEQFF
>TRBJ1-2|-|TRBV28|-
TGTGCCAGCAGTTTGGGCAGGGTAGACTATGGCTACACCTTC
CASSLGRVDYGYTF
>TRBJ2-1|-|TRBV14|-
TGTGCCAGCAGCTGGGACACTCTATCGGGAGATGAGCAGTTCTTC
CASSWDTLSGDEQFF
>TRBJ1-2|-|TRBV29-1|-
TGCAGCGCCTCGGAGGTTTCTAACTATGGCTACACCTTC
CSASEVSNYGYTF
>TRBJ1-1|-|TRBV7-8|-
TGTGCCAGCAGCTTCAGCCTCCGGAACACTGAAGCTTTCTTT
CASSFSLRNTEAFF
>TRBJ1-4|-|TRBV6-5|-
TGTGCCAGCAGTTCGCGCGAAAGGTCTAATGAAAAACTGTTTTTT
CASSSRERSNEKLFF
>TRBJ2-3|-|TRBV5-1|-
TGCGCCAGCAGCTTGACCCGTTTCCAAGATACGCAGTATTTT
CASSLTRFQDTQYF
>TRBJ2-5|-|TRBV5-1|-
TGCGCCAGCAGCTTGCATCCGCCAGGGAAAGAGCAGTACTTC
CASSLHPPGKEQYF
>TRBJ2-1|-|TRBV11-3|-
TGTGCCAGCAGCTTAGTCAGGATATACAATGAGCAGTTCTTC
CASSLVRIYNEQFF
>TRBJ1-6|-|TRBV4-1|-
TGCGCCAGCAGCCGTGAAGCCCAAACGGACAAAAATTCACCCCTCCACTTT
CASSREAQTDKNSPLHF
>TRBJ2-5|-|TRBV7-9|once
TGTGCCAGCAGCTTTCAATTCTCCGACAGACAAGAGACCCAGTACTTC
CASSFQFSDRQETQYF
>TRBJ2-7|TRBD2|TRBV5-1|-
TGCGCCAGCAGCCCGCTAGCGGGAGTGCTCTCCTACGAGCAGTACTTC
CASSPLAGVLSYEQYF
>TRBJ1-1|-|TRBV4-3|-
TGCGCCAGCAGCCCCGGGACACAGAACACTGAAGCTTTCTTT
CASSPGTQNTEAFF
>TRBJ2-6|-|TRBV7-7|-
TGTGCCAGCAGCCCGACACCTTCGAGCTCTGGGGCCAACGTCCTGACTTTC
CASSPTPSSSGANVLTF
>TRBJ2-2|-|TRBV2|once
TGTGCCAGCAGTCAATCAGGGGACACCGGGGAGCTGTTTTTT
CASSQSGDTGELFF
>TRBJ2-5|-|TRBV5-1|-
TGCGCCAGCAGCTCCGGGATAGGAGAGACCCAGTACTTC
CASSSGIGETQYF
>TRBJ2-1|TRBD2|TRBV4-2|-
TGTGCCAGCAGCCAAGATAGCGGGGGTACCTACAATGAGCAGTTCTTC
CASSQDSGGTYNEQFF
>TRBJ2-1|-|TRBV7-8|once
TGTGCCAGCAGCTTATCCCCACCGGGCCCCAGGCCTAATGAGCAGTTCTTC
CASSLSPPGPRPNEQFF
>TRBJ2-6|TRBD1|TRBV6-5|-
TGTGCCAGCGGTTATCCACAGGGGTCTGGGGCCAACGTCCTGACTTTC
CASGYPQGSGANVLTF
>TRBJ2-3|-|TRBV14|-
TGTGCCAGCAGTCGGGACGGTAGTTTGGATACGCAGTATTTT
CASSRDGSLDTQYF
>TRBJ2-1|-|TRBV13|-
TGTGCCAGCAGCTTGCGGCTAGCCACCTACAATGAGCAGTTCTTC
CASSLRLATYNEQFF
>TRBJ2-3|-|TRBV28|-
TGTGCCAGCAGTTTAGGGGACCGGACAGATACGCAGTATTTT
CASSLGDRTDTQYF
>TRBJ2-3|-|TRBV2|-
TGTGCCAGCAGTGAACCAGATACGCAGTATTTT
CASSEPDTQYF
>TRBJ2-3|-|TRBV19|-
TGTGCCAGTAGTTGGTCACCGGCAGATACGCAGTATTTT
CASSWSPADTQYF
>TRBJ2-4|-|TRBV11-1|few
TGTGCCAGCAGCGTGACCACAGGGAACATTCAGTACTTC
CASSVTTGNIQYF
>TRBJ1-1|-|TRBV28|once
TGTGCCAGCAGTCCGCAGCGGGAGTCGAAGGGAGCTTTCTTT
CASSPQRESKGAFF
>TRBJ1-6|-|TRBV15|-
TGTGCCACCAGCATCAGGCCAGATTCCCCCTATAATTCACCCCTCCACTTT
CATSIRPDSPYNSPLHF
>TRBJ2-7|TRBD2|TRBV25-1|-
TGTGCCTCAAGGGGAGGGCTCTCCTACGAGCAGTACTTC
CASRGGLSYEQYF
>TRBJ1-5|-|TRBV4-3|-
TGCGCCAGCAGCCAAGAGAGTCTTCAGGGGTCACCCCAGCATTTT
CASSQESLQGSPQHF
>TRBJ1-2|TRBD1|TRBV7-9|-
TGTGCCAGCAGCGACCAGACAGGGGATAACTATGGCTACACCTTC
CASSDQTGDNYGYTF